Below are 17 T cell receptor beta chains sequenced from a single sample in a study of CD8 T cells in Susac syndrome. After extraction with the RNeasy kit, roughly 0.5 to 1 ug of the RNA was reverse transcribed using random hexamers. TCRdb re-derived calls from the immunoSEQ multiplex PCR reads in MiXCR, one entry per CDR3 protein. Of over 120,000 distinct CDR3 sequences listed, around 94% are singletons. The sample consisted of CD4+ T cells from PBMCs. The origin of the receptors is a human donor in good health.

The chain carries TRBV20-1 and TRBJ2-4; 11 nucleotides match TRBD1. V lost 3 bases and J lost 3; bases outside the gene matches: 10. The CDR3 length is 17 residues. Germline CDR1 and CDR2: DFQATT and SNEGSKA (reference sequence). The CDR3 nucleotides read TGCAGTGCTAGCGGGACAGGGGGGTCTTGGGTCAAAAACATTCAGTACTTC. Translated, it gives CSASGTGGSWVKNIQYF.

The V and J genes are TRBV2 and TRBJ2-5; weak D call: TRBD2 (7 bases). The V gene's germline CDR1 is SNHLY and CDR2 FYNNEI. The CDR3 runs to 15 residues. V was pared by 4 bases and J by 5 bases, with 17 bases between. The CDR3 reads CASSGGLGGGETQYF. The CDR3, as DNA: TGTGCCAGCAGTGGGGGGCTAGGCGGGGGCGAGACCCAGTACTTC.

The chain has TRBV20-1 and TRBJ1-1; a possible D gene is TRBD1 (6 bases). The CDR3 runs to 15 residues. Trimming removed 6 bases at V and 1 base at J, with 18 bases between. The germline CDR1 and CDR2 sequences are DFQATT and SNEGSKA (reference sequence). Here the CDR3 DNA reads TGCAGTGCCAGGCCGCCCGGGACATCGAACACTGAAGCTTTCTTT. Translated, it gives CSARPPGTSNTEAFF.

The chain joins TRBV2 to TRBJ1-2, with 9 bases aligning to TRBD1. This CDR3 comprises 15 residues. Germline V gene lookup returns CDR1 SNHLY and CDR2 FYNNEI. Trimming took 6 bases from V and 4 from J; bases not matched to a gene: 9. This chain's CDR3 is CASSAGTGFFYGYTF. CDR3 bases: TGTGCCAGCAGCGCGGGGACAGGGTTTTTCTATGGCTACACCTTC.

The count of this clonotype is one. V and J are TRBV2 and TRBJ2-5; D gene ambiguous. CDR1 and CDR2 from the germline V gene are SNHLY and FYNNEI. The CDR3 has 11 amino acids. Trimming cost V 7 bases and J 1 base, with 4 bases left between them. CDR3 sequence reads: CASTLQETQYF. The CDR3 region has the DNA TGTGCCAGCACCCTCCAAGAGACCCAGTACTTC.

The V and J genes are TRBV18 and TRBJ2-7; D not certain. V lost 3 bases and J 5 bases, leaving 17 bases between the germline ends. This CDR3 has 15 amino acids. Germline assignment: CDR1 KGHSH and CDR2 LQKENI. The CDR3 bases are TGTGCCAGCTCACCTACTCGAACCTCGGGCGACGAGCAGTACTTC. Amino acid sequence: CASSPTRTSGDEQYF.

The V gene is TRBV7-9, the J gene TRBJ2-3; no clear D. Trimming took 3 bases from V and 0 from J, leaving 10 bases between them. CDR3 size: 15 residues. CDR1 is SEHNR, CDR2 FQNEAQ, per germline (reference sequence). CDR3 sequence reads: CASSFPERSTDTQYF. The CDR3 coding sequence is TGTGCCAGCAGCTTCCCTGAGAGGAGCACAGATACGCAGTATTTT.

CDR3 sequence (DNA): TGTGCCAGCAGACGGGACCTCTCCTACGAGCAGTACTTC. Protein sequence: CASRRDLSYEQYF. The rearrangement links TRBV27 to TRBJ2-7; D is tentatively TRBD1 or TRBD2 (5 bases each). Germline V gives CDR1 MNHEY, CDR2 SMNVEV (reference sequence). The CDR3 has 13 residues. The V end lost 6 bases, the J end lost 0 bases, and 9 bases lay between the germline ends.

J is TRBJ2-5 and V is TRBV5-8; D may be TRBD2 (5 bases). Germline CDR1 is SGHTS and CDR2 is YDEGEE. The CDR3 runs 13 residues. The V end was cut by 5 bases, the J end by 4 bases, with 12 bases between. CDR3 in DNA: TGTGCCAGCAGTCGGACCGGGGTAGAGACCCAGTACTTC. Translation gives CASSRTGVETQYF.

This chain links TRBV12-3 or TRBV12-4 with TRBJ1-4, with 7 bases lining up with TRBD1. The CDR3 consists of 16 residues. J lost 5 bases, V lost 6 bases, and 12 bases had no gene match. The DNA of the CDR3 is TGTGCCAGCAGCCTCTACCGGGACAGCTTAAATGAAAAACTGTTTTTT. Translation: CASSLYRDSLNEKLFF.

V and J are TRBV2 and TRBJ1-5, with 7 bases matching TRBD1. Unmatched junction bases numbered 4, after V lost 5 bases and J lost 0 bases. The CDR3 sequence is 15 residues long. CDR1 is SNHLY, CDR2 FYNNEI, per germline. The chain's CDR3 is CASSITGDSNQPQHF. CDR3 nucleotides: TGTGCCAGCAGTATCACAGGGGATAGCAATCAGCCCCAGCATTTT.

CDR3 coding DNA: TGTGCCTCAGGGATCGGGAGAGGCACAGATACGCAGTATTTT. Protein sequence: CASGIGRGTDTQYF. The rearrangement uses TRBV2 and TRBJ2-3, with a tentative D call TRBD2 (6 bases). CDR1 is SNHLY, CDR2 FYNNEI, per germline. V lost 11 bases and J lost 1, with 16 bases in between. The CDR3 is 14 amino acids.

The chain couples TRBV11-2 to TRBJ2-1; TRBD2 agrees at 12 bases. The germline V gene encodes CDR1 SGHAT and CDR2 FQNNGV. J was trimmed by 10 bases and V by 5 bases; bases with no gene match: 9. This CDR3 has 15 residues. CDR3: CASSPTSGRIGEQFF. In DNA form, the CDR3 reads TGTGCCAGCAGCCCTACTAGCGGGAGGATCGGCGAGCAGTTCTTC.

The chain joins TRBV29-1 to TRBJ1-5; TRBD1 is a possible D gene (5 bases). Germline V gene data show CDR1 as SQVTM and CDR2 as ANQGSEA. This CDR3 contains 14 residues. Trimming cost V 5 bases and J 5 bases, with 16 bases left between them. The CDR3 DNA is TGCAGCGTTATCCCGGGGGGGTTCGATCAGCCCCAGCATTTT. Amino acids: CSVIPGGFDQPQHF.

This chain connects TRBV3-1 to TRBJ2-1; the match to TRBD2 covers 9 bases. The germline CDR1 and CDR2 sequences are LGHDT and YNNKEL (reference sequence). V was pared by 1 base and J by 10 bases, with 8 bases of the junction left unmatched. The CDR3 covers 15 residues. CDR3 residues: CASSQVRGRAREQFF. In DNA form, the CDR3 reads TGTGCCAGCAGCCAAGTTCGCGGGAGGGCCCGGGAGCAGTTCTTC.

The chain combines TRBV6-2 or TRBV6-3 with TRBJ2-7, with TRBD2 matching over 12 bases. Germline V gene data show CDR1 as MNHEY and CDR2 as SVGEGT. After removal of 5 bases from V and 2 bases from J, the junction contained 7 bases not matched to a gene. The CDR3 has 16 residues. CDR3 in amino acids: CASSHTGLAGTYEQYF. The CDR3 DNA sequence: TGTGCCAGCAGTCACACTGGACTAGCGGGGACCTACGAGCAGTACTTC.

This clonotype was seen only a few times. The V and J genes are TRBV6-1 and TRBJ2-2; 10 nucleotides agree with TRBD1. This CDR3 comprises 16 residues. Trimming at V came to 5 bases and at J to 4 bases, leaving 7 bases not matched to a gene. The germline CDR1 and CDR2 sequences are MNHNS and SASEGT. This CDR3 is CASSTRDRGSTGELFF. For the CDR3, the DNA is TGTGCCAGCAGTACCCGGGACAGGGGATCCACCGGGGAGCTGTTTTTT.